The entry that follows covers one T cell receptor (beta chain) sequence. This sample was taken from a study of cytomegalovirus exposure and HLA in healthy donors. The PCR employed 60 Vbeta primers together with 13 Jbeta primers. TCRdb keeps only in-frame clones here, not all; method: immunoSEQ multiplex PCR. The table lists some 190,000 clones, just over 75% of them singletons. There are 14 residues in the CDR3. Looked up from germline, CDR1 is ENHRY and CDR2 is SYGVKD. Trimming removed 8 bases from V and 2 bases from J, with 16 bases in between. This TCR was recovered from a man aged 18 to 30 in good health and CMV-seronegative. The V and J genes are TRBV10-3 and TRBJ2-7, with D unresolved. Sequencing was performed on PBMCs. CDR3 DNA sequence: TGTGCCATCGGAGAGAGAGCCAAACCCTACGAGCAGTACTTC. Protein sequence: CAIGERAKPYEQYF.